This T cell receptor (beta chain) was recovered during a study of blood T cell repertoires in COVID-19 (dated by TCRdb to about 2020). Context from the whole study: Collaborator samples came from the United States, Italy and Spain and covered acute and convalescent phases of COVID-19. The prospective study material was composed of cDNA or gDNA derived from T cells, B-cell-depleted T cells, or PBMCs. The repertoires were released in a freely available public database meant as a resource for research on the immune response to SARS-CoV-2. Deeply sampled blood TCRbeta repertoires from subjects exposed to, actively infected with, or recovered from COVID-19 were included in the dataset. Samples were obtained from the ongoing ImmuneRACE study (first 160 participants) and from some 1,300 subjects provided by 6 global collaborators. HLA class I and class II types, where available, came from metadata supplied by the sample provider rather than from assay-based typing. A de-identified subject ID, COVID-19 status, age in years and sex were almost always included in the sample metadata.

Each collaborating institution followed its own protocols to collect whole blood in K2EDTA tubes. Collaborator samples were shipped for TCRbeta analysis as frozen whole blood, isolated PBMCs, or DNA extracted from either sample type. The immunoSEQ Assay, a bias-controlled multiplex PCR, was used to amplify TCRbeta CDR3 regions from genomic DNA. The original pipeline was this. Nucleated cell counts per sample were estimated from amplification of reference gene primers within the assay. To quantify the absolute abundance of each unique TCRbeta CDR3 rearrangement, sequence reads were collapsed and filtered. For each sample, productive Simpson clonality was calculated by taking the square root of Simpson's diversity index across productive rearrangements. TCRdb holds this immuneACCESS table with in-frame rearrangements only. Some clones are missing; in checked studies, unresolved V genes explain under half, and the rest has no known cause. Clone size and V and J calls were adopted from that table, with D and trimming inferred from the DNA. The sample table contains tens of thousands of clones; only one count was recorded for 86% of them. The top ten clones comprise approximately 19% of the sample.

Relative to germline, V is missing 4 bases and J is missing 5 bases, with 9 bases of the junction outside any gene match. Taken from the germline V gene, the CDR1 and CDR2 loops are SGDLS and YYNGEE. The CDR3 runs 15 residues from the cysteine to the phenylalanine. Just the 45-base CDR3 DNA is kept, in frame starting at base 1. Study-wide findings and limitations: How much clinical and demographic metadata was included differed by source and by participant, and the metadata was provided uncurated.

This clone has only a few counts. The clone's antigen remains unknown. Within one base of it there is no much larger clone, and no base qualities were kept. The chain joins TRBV9 to TRBJ2-1, and 7 junctional nucleotides match TRBD1. The receptor was isolated from a man at least 80 years old in a cohort sampled during active COVID-19. Sequencing was performed on peripheral blood. DNA sequence: TGTGCCAGCAGCTTGACCGGGACAGCCAACAATGAGCAGTTCTTC. Its translation reads: CASSLTGTANNEQFF.